This TCR beta chain emerged from a study of blood T cell repertoires in COVID-19. As for the study in general: The United States, Italy and Spain were the sources of the acute and convalescent COVID-19 samples. Sources were T cells, B-cell-depleted T cells, or PBMCs; the material itself was cDNA or gDNA.

This clone was detected once. Per the original methods: Researchers report that nucleated cell counts were estimated from reference gene primer amplification. Sequencing was performed with immunoSEQ multiplex PCR; in TCRdb, only in-frame clones are kept and a portion is missing. Clone size and the V and J calls come from that table; the DNA yielded D and trimming. Here the sample spans about 670,000 clones, 85% to 90% being singletons. Germline CDR1 is LNHDA and CDR2 is SQIVND (reference sequence). The V gene lost 1 base and the J gene lost 4 bases, with 13 bases spanning the gap. The length of the CDR3 is 15 residues.

Sequenced sample: peripheral blood. The TCR was taken from a woman under 30 with acute or convalescent COVID-19. The chain has TRBV19 and TRBJ1-2; a weak D match, TRBD1 (5 bases). CDR3 sequence: CASSIASQGGYGYTF. Here the CDR3 DNA reads TGTGCCAGTAGTATAGCATCCCAGGGAGGCTATGGCTACACCTTC. The full variable domain, with the rest looked up from reference TRBV19 and TRBJ1-2, is DGGITQSPKYLFRKEGQNVTLSCEQNLNHDAMYWYRQDPGQGLRLIYYSQIVNDFQKGDIAEGYSVSREKKESFPLTVTSAQKNPTAFYLCASSIASQGGYGYTFGSGTRLTVV.